What follows are 27 T cell receptor beta chains derived from one specimen sequenced in a study of cytomegalovirus exposure and HLA in healthy donors. The PCR used 60 Vbeta and 13 Jbeta primers. Assay used: immunoSEQ multiplex PCR; TCRdb lists only in-frame clones, some missing. The repertoire includes more than 85,000 clones, under 85% of them detected once, and about 6.6% sits in the top ten. The sequenced material came from PBMCs. The source of these receptors is a man aged 25-45 years in good health and CMV-seropositive.

This chain links TRBV6-5 with TRBJ1-1; unclear D gene. V shed 0 bases and J shed 7 bases, with 12 bases lying between them. The CDR3 spans 14 residues. Germline V CDR1 and CDR2: MNHEY, SVGAGI. The CDR3, as DNA: TGTGCCAGCAGTTACTCCCCGGGAGGGTATGAAGCTTTCTTT. Residues: CASSYSPGGYEAFF.

The chain links TRBV11-2 to TRBJ2-7; D unclear. V lost 0 bases to trimming and J lost 3 bases, with 9 bases between them. Per the germline V gene, CDR1 is SGHAT and CDR2 is FQNNGV. The CDR3 consists of 14 residues. This CDR3 reads CASSLDRRVYEQYF. CDR3 DNA sequence: TGTGCCAGCAGCTTAGATCGGAGAGTCTACGAGCAGTACTTC.

The chain employs TRBV29-1 and TRBJ1-2, with 7 bases that match TRBD1. The CDR3 is 11 residues long. Per the germline V gene, CDR1 is SQVTM and CDR2 is ANQGSEA. Trimming removed 6 bases from V and 7 bases from J; junction bases left unmatched: 5. The CDR3 DNA follows: TGCAGCGTCGTACAGGGGCCTGGCTACACCTTC. Protein: CSVVQGPGYTF. Together with reference TRBV29-1 and TRBJ1-2, the CDR3 gives the full variable domain: SAVISQKPSRDICQRGTSLTIQCQVDSQVTMMFWYRQQPGQSLTLIATANQGSEATYESGFVIDKFPISRPNLTFSTLTVSNMSPEDSSIYLCSVVQGPGYTFGSGTRLTVV.

CDR3 sequence (DNA): TGTGCCAGCAGCGTAGCTGGGGGACTAGCGGTGAACACAGATACGCAGTATTTT. Translating it yields CASSVAGGLAVNTDTQYF. This chain connects TRBV9 to TRBJ2-3, with 11 bases identical to TRBD2. The CDR3 has 18 residues. Per germline, CDR1 SGDLS and CDR2 YYNGEE. Trimming removed 0 bases from V and 2 bases from J; junction bases left unmatched: 8.

The chain links TRBV19 to TRBJ1-3; D gene uncertain. This CDR3 is 14 amino acids long. The germline V and J ends were trimmed by 5 bases and 2 bases, with 10 bases remaining between them. The germline V gene has CDR1 LNHDA and CDR2 SQIVND (reference sequence). CDR3 region: CASSESPAGNTIYF. DNA of the CDR3: TGTGCCAGTAGTGAGTCCCCCGCTGGAAACACCATATATTTT.

The chain combines TRBV5-4 with TRBJ2-3; 8 bases fit TRBD2. Per germline, CDR1 SGHNT and CDR2 YYREEE (reference sequence). The CDR3 has 17 residues. V shed 3 bases and J 0 bases; nucleotides not matched to a gene: 9. The CDR3: CASSSAGLALSTDTQYF. In nucleotides, the CDR3 is TGTGCCAGCAGCTCCGCCGGACTAGCATTAAGCACAGATACGCAGTATTTT.

The chain carries TRBV19 and TRBJ2-7; 10 nucleotides match TRBD1. CDR3 size: 16 residues. The V gene's germline CDR1 is LNHDA and CDR2 SQIVND (reference sequence). V lost 3 bases, J lost 7 bases, and 12 bases stayed unmatched. Written as DNA, the CDR3 is TGTGCCAGTAGTATCCGAACCGGGACAGGGGATCCAGAGCAGTACTTC. Its translation is CASSIRTGTGDPEQYF.

This chain connects TRBV6-4 to TRBJ1-3; D remains unclear. Germline CDR1 is MRHNA and CDR2 is SNTAGT. V lost 1 base, J lost 4 bases, and 14 bases lay in between. The CDR3 extends over 16 amino acids. The CDR3 region has the DNA TGTGCCAGCAGTGACTTAGAGGGTAGGGTCGGAAACACCATATATTTT. This codes for CASSDLEGRVGNTIYF.

The chain is built from TRBV19 and TRBJ1-1; 7 bases agree with TRBD1. The CDR3 has 12 residues. CDR1 is LNHDA, CDR2 SQIVND, per germline (reference sequence). Trimming took 8 bases from V and 6 from J; bases not matched to a gene: 6. CDR3 in amino acids: CASPPTGPEAFF. CDR3 in DNA: TGTGCCAGTCCCCCGACAGGGCCTGAAGCTTTCTTT.

This chain links TRBV27 with TRBJ1-4, with D possibly TRBD1 on 6 matching bases. V dropped 5 bases and J dropped 8 bases, with 12 bases sitting between them. CDR1 MNHEY and CDR2 SMNVEV come from the germline V gene (reference sequence). The CDR3 extends over 13 amino acids. CDR3: CASSPQGGEKLFF. CDR3 nucleotides: TGTGCCAGCAGTCCACAGGGCGGCGAAAAACTGTTTTTT. The full variable domain, with the rest looked up from reference TRBV27 and TRBJ1-4, is EAQVTQNPRYLITVTGKKLTVTCSQNMNHEYMSWYRQDPGLGLRQIYYSMNVEVTDKGDVPEGYKVSRKEKRNFPLILESPSPNQTSLYFCASSPQGGEKLFFGSGTQLSVL.

This clone came up a few times. The chain employs TRBV6-1 and TRBJ1-1, with 8 bases fitting TRBD1. The junction had 4 bases not matched to a gene; V was cut back by 7 bases and J by 3 bases. The CDR3 totals 13 residues. CDR1 and CDR2 (germline): MNHNS, SASEGT. CDR3 coding DNA: TGTGCCAGCACAGGGGGCTGGGACACTGAAGCTTTCTTT. Amino acid sequence: CASTGGWDTEAFF.

On this clone itself: The junction differs from germline at one of its ends, possibly a read error. The V gene is TRBV2, the J gene TRBJ2-7, with TRBD1 identical over 8 bases. Germline V gene sequence: CDR1 SNHLY, CDR2 FYNNEI. The CDR3 is 13 residues long. The DNA for the CDR3 is TGTACCAGCAGACTCGACAGGGGCTACGAGCAGTACTTC. It translates to CTSRLDRGYEQYF.

The chain recombines TRBV21-1 with TRBJ2-5; the table gives TRBD1 as D, unverified against the DNA. TRBV21-1 has pseudogene status. CDR3 length: 18 amino acids. The CDR3 DNA is TGTGCCAGCAGCAAACCACCAATCACAGGGGACGTCAAAGAGACCCAGTACTTC. Protein product: CASSKPPITGDVKETQYF.

This sequence joins TRBV5-6 and TRBJ2-7, with 9 bases aligning to TRBD1. This CDR3 contains 14 residues. The V gene's germline CDR1 is SGHDT and CDR2 YYEEEE. The ends lost 2 bases at V and 6 bases at J; junction bases unmatched: 6. The CDR3 reads CASSFGTGYSEQYF. DNA for the CDR3: TGTGCCAGCAGCTTCGGGACAGGGTATAGCGAGCAGTACTTC.

This clone was counted a few times. J is TRBJ1-1 and V is TRBV18, with D hard to call. The CDR3 contains 14 residues. V was cut by 3 bases and J by 4 bases, with 12 bases left in between. Germline CDR1 KGHSH, CDR2 LQKENI. The DNA of the CDR3 is TGTGCCAGCTCACCGTCGGTAATTGCCACTGAAGCTTTCTTT. The encoded protein is CASSPSVIATEAFF.

V usage is TRBV7-9 and J usage is TRBJ2-6; no reliable D call. Germline assignment: CDR1 SEHNR and CDR2 FQNEAQ (reference sequence). V gave up 5 bases and J gave up 7 bases, with 6 bases separating them. The CDR3 runs 12 residues. CDR3 nucleotides: TGTGCCAGCAGCATCAGTGCCAACGTCCTGACTTTC. It is translated as CASSISANVLTF.

Here the CDR3 DNA reads TGTGCCAGCAGTGACCCCGGGATCAACTATGGCTACACCTTC. The encoded protein is CASSDPGINYGYTF. The genes are TRBV6-1 and TRBJ1-2; D is ambiguous. Between the trimmed V and J ends, which lost 3 bases and 2 bases, there was a span of 10 bases. Germline V gene sequence: CDR1 MNHNS, CDR2 SASEGT. The CDR3 totals 14 residues.

The rearrangement joins TRBV5-6 to TRBJ2-7; D not certain. The V end was cut by 0 bases, the J end by 2 bases, with 6 bases between. Germline V lookup: CDR1 SGHDT, CDR2 YYEEEE. The CDR3 is 13 amino acids. The DNA for the CDR3 is TGTGCCAGCAGCTTGGTTGCTACCTACGAGCAGTACTTC. As protein: CASSLVATYEQYF.

This chain connects TRBV27 to TRBJ1-6, with 10 bases fitting TRBD1. V was pared by 7 bases and J by 10 bases, with 7 bases of the junction left unmatched. CDR1 MNHEY and CDR2 SMNVEV come from the germline V gene (reference sequence). The CDR3 runs to 14 residues. The CDR3 sequence is CASNRGQGNSPLHF. The CDR3 DNA is TGTGCCAGCAACCGGGGACAGGGGAACTCACCCCTCCACTTT.

The chain couples TRBV30 to TRBJ2-7; 10 bases align to TRBD1. V was pared by 2 bases and J by 6 bases, with 7 bases of the junction left unmatched. Per germline, CDR1 GTSNPN and CDR2 SVGIG (reference sequence). The CDR3 spans 14 residues. CDR3: CAWSRRDRGGEQYF. In nucleotides, the CDR3 is TGTGCCTGGAGTAGACGGGACAGGGGAGGCGAGCAGTACTTC.

In this sample, this clone turned up a few times. This chain connects TRBV19 to TRBJ1-1, with D possibly matching TRBD1 (5 bases). Trimming took 4 bases from V and 8 from J, leaving 14 bases between them. CDR1 is LNHDA, CDR2 SQIVND, per germline (reference sequence). The CDR3 loop spans 13 amino acids. CDR3 amino acids: CASSNAGGYEAFF. The CDR3 DNA is TGTGCCAGTAGTAATGCCGGGGGGTACGAAGCTTTCTTT.

This chain connects TRBV6-1 to TRBJ2-2; D ambiguous. The CDR3 is 14 residues long. Trimming took 2 bases from V and 1 from J, leaving 5 bases between them. Germline CDR1 MNHNS, CDR2 SASEGT. The CDR3 DNA reads TGTGCCAGCAGTGAACAGATGAACACCGGGGAGCTGTTTTTT. It is translated as CASSEQMNTGELFF.

The chain couples TRBV6-5 to TRBJ1-1; weak D call: TRBD1 (5 bases). CDR1 and CDR2 from the germline V gene are MNHEY and SVGAGI. The CDR3 is made up of 13 amino acids. V was trimmed by 7 bases and J by 3 bases, leaving 12 bases between them. The CDR3 nucleotides read TGTGCCAGCACCACAGGTAGAGACACTGAAGCTTTCTTT. It encodes CASTTGRDTEAFF.

V is TRBV13 and J is TRBJ2-3, with TRBD1 as a possible D gene (5 bases). In germline, CDR1 is PRHDT, CDR2 FYEKMQ (reference sequence). CDR3 length: 17 residues. Trimming stripped 0 bases from V and 4 bases from J, with 17 bases between. The CDR3 DNA reads as TGTGCCAGCAGCTTAGGGGTCGACAGTACCCCCGCAGATACGCAGTATTTT. As protein: CASSLGVDSTPADTQYF.

The chain recombines TRBV18 with TRBJ2-7; TRBD1 agrees at 8 bases. V shed 3 bases, J shed 2 bases, and the junction held 6 bases outside the gene matches. From germline, CDR1 is KGHSH and CDR2 LQKENI. This CDR3 is built from 15 residues. CDR3 sequence (DNA): TGTGCCAGCTCACCTTTCGACAGGGGTCCCTACGAGCAGTACTTC. Its protein is CASSPFDRGPYEQYF.

V and J are TRBV11-2 and TRBJ2-7, with D possibly TRBD2 on 6 matching bases. V was shortened by 5 bases and J by 3 bases, with 14 bases between the two germline ends. This CDR3 has 14 residues. Germline loops: CDR1 SGHAT, CDR2 FQNNGV. Written as DNA, the CDR3 is TGTGCCAGCAGCGCCAATACGGGGGACTACGAGCAGTACTTC. Amino acid sequence: CASSANTGDYEQYF.

The chain recombines TRBV5-3 with TRBJ1-4; weak D call: TRBD1 (5 bases). TRBV5-3 is reported as an ORF; its role is uncertain. The ends were cut back, 4 bases at V and 8 bases at J, with 18 bases in the middle. The CDR3 loop spans 15 amino acids. The CDR3 region has the DNA TGTGCCAGAAGCCCGGCGGGGCAGGGAGTGGAAAAACTGTTTTTT. It translates to CARSPAGQGVEKLFF.